This entry is about one TCR beta chain. About 90 million PBMCs supplied genomic DNA for unsorted samples. Looked up from germline, CDR1 is LGHNT and CDR2 is FRNRAP. V gave up 5 bases and J gave up 6 bases; unmatched junction bases: 4. This CDR3 has 12 residues. The source of the sample is a study of shared clonotypes between healthy human individuals. Study at large: A couple of women and three men aged 18 to 49 made up the donors.

What was sequenced on ten immunoSEQ deep assay plates was unsorted PBMC DNA. Original processing notes: ImmunoSEQ supplied junction-only sequences lacking quality scores, so filtering was different. Repertoires were generated with immunoSEQ multiplex PCR, while TCRdb's copy carries only in-frame clones and drops some. For V, J and clone size, that table is used; D and trimming come from the DNA. Of around 510,000 clones in the sample, roughly four fifths were seen once. The chain has TRBV12-5 and TRBJ2-7, with 7 bases fitting TRBD1. Sequencing was carried out using PBMCs. This receptor was taken from a woman in her thirties or forties in good health. Some clones in this sample may be carry-over from other donors' samples. CDR3 in DNA: TGTGCTAGTGGTCCAAACAGGGGCGAGCAGTACTTC. It specifies CASGPNRGEQYF.